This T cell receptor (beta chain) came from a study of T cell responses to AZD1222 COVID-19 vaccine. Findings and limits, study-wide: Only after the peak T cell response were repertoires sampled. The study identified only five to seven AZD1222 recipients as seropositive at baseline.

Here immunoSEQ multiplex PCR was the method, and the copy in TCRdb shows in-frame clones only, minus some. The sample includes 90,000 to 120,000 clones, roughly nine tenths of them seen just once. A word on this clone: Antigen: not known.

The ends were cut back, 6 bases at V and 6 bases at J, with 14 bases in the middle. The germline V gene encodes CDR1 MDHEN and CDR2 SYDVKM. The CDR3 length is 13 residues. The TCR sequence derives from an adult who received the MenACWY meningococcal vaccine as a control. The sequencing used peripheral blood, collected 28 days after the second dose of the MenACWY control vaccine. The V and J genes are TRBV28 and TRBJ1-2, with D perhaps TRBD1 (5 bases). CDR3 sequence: CASSPGGVDGYTF. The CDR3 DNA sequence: TGTGCCAGCAGCCCGGGGGGGGTGGATGGCTACACCTTC.